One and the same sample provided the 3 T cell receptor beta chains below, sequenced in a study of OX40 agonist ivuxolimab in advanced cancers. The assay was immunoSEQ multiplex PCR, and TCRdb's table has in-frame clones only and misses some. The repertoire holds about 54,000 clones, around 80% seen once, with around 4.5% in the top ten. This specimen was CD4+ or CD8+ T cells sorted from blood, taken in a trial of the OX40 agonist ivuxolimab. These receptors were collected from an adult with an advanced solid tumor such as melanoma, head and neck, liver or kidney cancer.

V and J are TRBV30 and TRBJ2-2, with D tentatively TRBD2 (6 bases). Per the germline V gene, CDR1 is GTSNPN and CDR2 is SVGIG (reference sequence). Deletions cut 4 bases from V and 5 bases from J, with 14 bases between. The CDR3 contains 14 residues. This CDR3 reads CAWKNGRGTGELFF. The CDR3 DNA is TGTGCCTGGAAAAACGGGAGAGGAACCGGGGAGCTGTTTTTT.

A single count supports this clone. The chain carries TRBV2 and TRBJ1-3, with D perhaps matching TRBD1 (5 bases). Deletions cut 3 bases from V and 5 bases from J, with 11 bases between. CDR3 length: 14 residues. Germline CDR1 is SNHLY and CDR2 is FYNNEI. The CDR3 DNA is TGTGCCAGCAGTGATCAGGGTTGGAGAAACACCATATATTTT. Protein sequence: CASSDQGWRNTIYF.

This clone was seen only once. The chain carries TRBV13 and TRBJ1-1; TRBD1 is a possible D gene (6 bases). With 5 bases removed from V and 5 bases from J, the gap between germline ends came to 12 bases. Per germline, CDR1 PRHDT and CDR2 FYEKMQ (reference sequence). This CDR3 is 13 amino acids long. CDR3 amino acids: CASSPARGTEAFF. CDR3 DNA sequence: TGTGCCAGCAGCCCAGCCAGGGGTACTGAAGCTTTCTTT.